Shown below are 13 T cell receptor beta chains from a single sample sequenced in a study of blood T cell repertoires in COVID-19. Assay: immunoSEQ multiplex PCR; the TCRdb copy retains only in-frame clones and omits some. The sample lists 40,000 or so clones, roughly 80% seen once, with 10% in the top ten. Specimen: peripheral blood. The receptor set was obtained from a man aged 55 to 70 in a cohort sampled during active COVID-19.

The chain carries TRBV2 and TRBJ1-1; D is perhaps TRBD1 (6 bases). This CDR3 is 14 amino acids long. V dropped 4 bases and J dropped 5 bases, with 14 bases sitting between them. From germline, CDR1 is SNHLY and CDR2 FYNNEI. The CDR3 DNA reads as TGTGCCAGCAGTGTTGAGACAGGCTTAACTGAAGCTTTCTTT. This sequence encodes CASSVETGLTEAFF. Variable domain in full (rest from reference TRBV2 and TRBJ1-1): EPEVTQTPSHQVTQMGQEVILRCVPISNHLYFYWYRQILGQKVEFLVSFYNNEISEKSEIFDDQFSVERPDGSNFTLKIRSTKLEDSAMYFCASSVETGLTEAFFGQGTRLTVV.

The DNA of the CDR3 is TGTGCCAGCTTTATTGGACAGGGGGGAAGAGCGACTGAAGCTTTCTTT. Protein: CASFIGQGGRATEAFF. The gene calls are TRBV5-6 and TRBJ1-1; 10 bases line up with TRBD1. The trim removed 7 bases at V and 5 bases at J, leaving 14 bases unmatched. CDR3 length equals 16 residues. Germline assignment: CDR1 SGHDT and CDR2 YYEEEE.

This sequence joins TRBV7-6 and TRBJ2-5; 13 bases agree with TRBD2. The CDR3 contains 17 residues. CDR1 is SGHVS, CDR2 FNYEAQ, per germline. Trimming took 5 bases from V and 5 from J; bases not matched to a gene: 11. This chain's CDR3 is CASSQPGLAGPSETQYF. Here the CDR3 DNA reads TGTGCCAGCAGCCAACCGGGACTAGCGGGGCCTTCGGAGACCCAGTACTTC.

The chain recombines TRBV28 with TRBJ1-4; D perhaps matches TRBD1 (5 bases). Deletions cut 6 bases from V and 7 bases from J, with 18 bases between. This CDR3 is 15 amino acids long. CDR1 MDHEN and CDR2 SYDVKM come from the germline V gene. CDR3 sequence reads: CASRPLRGWGEKLFF. The CDR3 DNA reads as TGTGCCAGCAGACCATTGCGGGGGTGGGGTGAAAAACTGTTTTTT.

Here the CDR3 DNA reads TGTGCCAGCAGCCAAGCACCCGGGACAGGGGTAAAAGAGCAGTACTTC. The encoded protein is CASSQAPGTGVKEQYF. The J gene is TRBJ2-7, the V gene TRBV14, with 10 bases that match TRBD1. Per the germline V gene, CDR1 is SGHDN and CDR2 is FVKESK. The junction had 10 bases not matched to a gene; V was cut back by 1 base and J by 7 bases. There are 16 residues in the CDR3.

The chain joins TRBV29-1 to TRBJ1-2; D perhaps matches TRBD1 (5 bases). V gave up 2 bases and J gave up 8 bases, with 15 bases separating them. The CDR3 has 13 residues. The V gene's germline CDR1 is SQVTM and CDR2 ANQGSEA. CDR3 sequence: CSVERGQGRGYTF. CDR3 DNA: TGCAGCGTTGAACGTGGGCAGGGTCGGGGCTACACCTTC. Combining the CDR3 with reference TRBV29-1 and TRBJ1-2 gives the whole variable domain SAVISQKPSRDICQRGTSLTIQCQVDSQVTMMFWYRQQPGQSLTLIATANQGSEATYESGFVIDKFPISRPNLTFSTLTVSNMSPEDSSIYLCSVERGQGRGYTFGSGTRLTVV.

The chain is built from TRBV13 and TRBJ1-3; possible D gene TRBD1, 6 bases. The CDR3 length is 15 residues. With 6 bases removed from V and 0 bases from J, the gap between germline ends came to 12 bases. Germline V gene data show CDR1 as PRHDT and CDR2 as FYEKMQ (reference sequence). Here the CDR3 DNA reads TGTGCCAGCAGTTCAGGGGCCTTCTCTGGAAACACCATATATTTT. This codes for CASSSGAFSGNTIYF.

V usage is TRBV24-1 and J usage is TRBJ2-3; 7 nucleotides align to TRBD2. Germline trimming cut 2 bases from V and 2 bases from J; bases unmatched to any gene: 3. This CDR3 has 15 amino acids. Germline lookup yields CDR1 KGHDR and CDR2 SFDVKD. The CDR3: CATSDYREVTDTQYF. CDR3 bases: TGTGCCACCAGTGATTACCGGGAGGTCACAGATACGCAGTATTTT.

J is TRBJ1-4 and V is TRBV6-5; D gene uncertain. The V gene's germline CDR1 is MNHEY and CDR2 SVGAGI. V was trimmed by 6 bases and J by 2 bases, leaving 13 bases between them. This CDR3 region has 15 residues. CDR3 residues: CASRTVKRTNEKLFF. The CDR3 DNA reads as TGTGCCAGCAGAACCGTAAAGAGGACTAATGAAAAACTGTTTTTT.

This chain joins TRBV4-1 and TRBJ1-2, with a weak D call TRBD1 (5 bases). CDR3 length: 15 amino acids. CDR1 is MGHRA, CDR2 YSYEKL, per germline. The V and J ends lost 1 base and 4 bases respectively, with 13 bases between them. The CDR3 nucleotides are TGCGCCAGCAGCCAAGGTATCGCAGGGTCCTATGGCTACACCTTC. This encodes CASSQGIAGSYGYTF.

The chain combines TRBV27 with TRBJ1-3; TRBD1 agrees at 9 bases. The V gene's germline CDR1 is MNHEY and CDR2 SMNVEV (reference sequence). This CDR3 has 15 residues. With V trimmed by 3 bases and J by 4 bases, 4 bases remained unmatched. The CDR3 nucleotides are TGTGCCAGCAGTTTGGACAGGGGATCAGGAAACACCATATATTTT. Encoded protein: CASSLDRGSGNTIYF.

This rearrangement joins TRBV2 to TRBJ2-7; D might be TRBD1 (6 bases). Deletions cut 5 bases from V and 0 bases from J, with 14 bases between. This CDR3 has 15 residues. Per germline, CDR1 SNHLY and CDR2 FYNNEI. CDR3: CASSRDRSSSYEQYF. CDR3 DNA sequence: TGTGCCAGCAGTCGTGACAGGTCAAGCTCCTACGAGCAGTACTTC.

The rearrangement joins TRBV4-2 to TRBJ2-1; 7 nucleotides match TRBD1. The germline V gene encodes CDR1 LGHNA and CDR2 YNFKEQ. This CDR3 is built from 15 residues. V lost 0 bases, J lost 1 base, and 0 bases stayed unmatched. CDR3 region: CASSQDRGSYNEQFF. CDR3 coding DNA: TGTGCCAGCAGCCAAGACAGGGGGTCCTACAATGAGCAGTTCTTC.